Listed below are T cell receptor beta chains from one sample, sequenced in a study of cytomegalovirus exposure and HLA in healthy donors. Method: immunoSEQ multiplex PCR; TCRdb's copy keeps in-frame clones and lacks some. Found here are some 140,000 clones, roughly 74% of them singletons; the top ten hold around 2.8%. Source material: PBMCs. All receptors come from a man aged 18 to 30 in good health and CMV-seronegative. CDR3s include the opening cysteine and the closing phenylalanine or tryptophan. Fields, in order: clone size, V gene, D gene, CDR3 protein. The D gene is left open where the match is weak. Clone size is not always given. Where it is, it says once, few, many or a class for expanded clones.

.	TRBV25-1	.	CASRGAGRAPNYGYTF
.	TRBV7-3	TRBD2	CASSPALGTSHEQFF
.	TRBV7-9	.	CASSLSGVIDRKLFF
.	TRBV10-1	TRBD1	CASSDDRENQPQHF
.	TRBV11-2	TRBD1	CASSLTLTGGFSGANVLTF
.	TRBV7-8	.	CASSPRLYYNEQFF
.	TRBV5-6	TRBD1	CASNQNRGLGPYGYTF
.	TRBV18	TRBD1	CASSPTGTAPLSGANVLTF
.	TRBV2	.	CASRYTDSPLHF
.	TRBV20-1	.	CSAQGPDTQYF
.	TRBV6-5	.	CASKEGQPYGYTF
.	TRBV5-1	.	CASSADLGGLMGETQYF
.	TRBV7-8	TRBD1	CASSPGGMAVNSNQPQHF
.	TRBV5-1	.	CASSWMDSAVSAGYTF
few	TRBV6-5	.	CASSRRFSTDTQYF
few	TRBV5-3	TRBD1	CARSPGQGVGTNEKLFF
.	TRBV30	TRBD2	CAWEADWGGSANEQFF
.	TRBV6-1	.	CASKAQGEAFF
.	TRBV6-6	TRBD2	CASSPRGGALGNEQFF
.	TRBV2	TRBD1	CASIQGSYGYTF
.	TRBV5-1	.	CASSLAGGRATGELFF
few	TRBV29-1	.	CSVEDLKTGGTDTQYF
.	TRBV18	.	CASSHSIGGLNQETQYF
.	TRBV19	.	CASTSGVLAKNSQYF
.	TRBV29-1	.	CSVEGAGTEAFF
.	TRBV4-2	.	CASSQAWPGARNSPLHF
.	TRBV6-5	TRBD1	CASSYGTEPPGELFF
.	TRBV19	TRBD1	CASSLRGGTGGRETQYF
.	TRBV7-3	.	CASSLMTGSYEQYF
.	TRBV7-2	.	CASSLGGGRFGTQYF
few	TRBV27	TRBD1	CASSPGTGGYEQYF
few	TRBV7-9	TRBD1	CASRTGTGLNTGELFF
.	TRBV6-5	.	CASRIHGNSNQPQHF